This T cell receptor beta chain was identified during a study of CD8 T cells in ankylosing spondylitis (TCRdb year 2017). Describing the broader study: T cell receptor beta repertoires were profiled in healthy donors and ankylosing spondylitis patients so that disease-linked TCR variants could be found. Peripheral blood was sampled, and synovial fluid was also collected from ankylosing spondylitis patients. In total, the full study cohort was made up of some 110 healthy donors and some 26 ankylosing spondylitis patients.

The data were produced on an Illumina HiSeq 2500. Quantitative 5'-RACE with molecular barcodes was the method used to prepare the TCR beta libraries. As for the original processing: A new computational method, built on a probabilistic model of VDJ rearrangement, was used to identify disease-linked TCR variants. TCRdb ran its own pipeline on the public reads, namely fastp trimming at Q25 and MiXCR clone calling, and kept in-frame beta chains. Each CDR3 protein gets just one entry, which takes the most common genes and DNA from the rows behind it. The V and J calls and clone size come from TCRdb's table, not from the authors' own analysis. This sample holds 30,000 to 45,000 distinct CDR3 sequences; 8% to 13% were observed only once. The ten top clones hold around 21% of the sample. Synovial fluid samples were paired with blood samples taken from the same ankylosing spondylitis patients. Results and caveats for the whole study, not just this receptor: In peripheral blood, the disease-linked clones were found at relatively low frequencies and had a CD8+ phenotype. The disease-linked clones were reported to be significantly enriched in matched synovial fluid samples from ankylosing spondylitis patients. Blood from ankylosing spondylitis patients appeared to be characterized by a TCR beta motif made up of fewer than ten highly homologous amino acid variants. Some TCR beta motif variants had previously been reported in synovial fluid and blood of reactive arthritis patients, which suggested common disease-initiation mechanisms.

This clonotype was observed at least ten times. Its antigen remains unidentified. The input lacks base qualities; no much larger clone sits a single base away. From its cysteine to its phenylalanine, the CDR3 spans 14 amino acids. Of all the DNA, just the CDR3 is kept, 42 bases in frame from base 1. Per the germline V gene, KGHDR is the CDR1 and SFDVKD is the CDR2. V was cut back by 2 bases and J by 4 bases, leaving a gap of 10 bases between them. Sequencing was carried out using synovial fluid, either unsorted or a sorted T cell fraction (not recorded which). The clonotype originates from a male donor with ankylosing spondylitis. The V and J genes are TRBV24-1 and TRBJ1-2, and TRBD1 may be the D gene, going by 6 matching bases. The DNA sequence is TGTGCCACCAGTGATTCCAGGGGACTCTATGGCTACACCTTC. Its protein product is CATSDSRGLYGYTF.